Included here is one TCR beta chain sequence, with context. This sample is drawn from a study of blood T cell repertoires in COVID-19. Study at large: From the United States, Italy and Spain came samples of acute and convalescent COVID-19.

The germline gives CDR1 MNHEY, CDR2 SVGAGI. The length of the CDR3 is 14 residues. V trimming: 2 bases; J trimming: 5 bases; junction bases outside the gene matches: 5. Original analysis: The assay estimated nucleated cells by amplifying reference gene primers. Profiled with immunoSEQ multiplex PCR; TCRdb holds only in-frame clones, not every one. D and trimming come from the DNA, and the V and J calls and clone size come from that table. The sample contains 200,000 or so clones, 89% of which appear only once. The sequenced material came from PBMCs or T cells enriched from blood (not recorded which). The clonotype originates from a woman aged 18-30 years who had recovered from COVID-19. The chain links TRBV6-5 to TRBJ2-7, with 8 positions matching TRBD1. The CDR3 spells CASSYLDRANEQYF. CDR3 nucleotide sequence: TGTGCCAGCAGTTACCTGGACAGGGCAAACGAGCAGTACTTC.